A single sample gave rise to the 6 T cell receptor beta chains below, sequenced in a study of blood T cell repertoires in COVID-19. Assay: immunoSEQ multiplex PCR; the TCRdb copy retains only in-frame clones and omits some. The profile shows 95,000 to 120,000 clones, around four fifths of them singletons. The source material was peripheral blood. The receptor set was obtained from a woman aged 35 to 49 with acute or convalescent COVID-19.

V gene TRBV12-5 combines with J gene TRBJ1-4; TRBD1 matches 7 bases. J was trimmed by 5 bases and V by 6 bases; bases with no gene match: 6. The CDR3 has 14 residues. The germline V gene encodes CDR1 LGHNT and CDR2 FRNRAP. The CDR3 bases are TGTGCTAGTGGGACGGGACAGCCGAATGAAAAACTGTTTTTT. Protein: CASGTGQPNEKLFF.

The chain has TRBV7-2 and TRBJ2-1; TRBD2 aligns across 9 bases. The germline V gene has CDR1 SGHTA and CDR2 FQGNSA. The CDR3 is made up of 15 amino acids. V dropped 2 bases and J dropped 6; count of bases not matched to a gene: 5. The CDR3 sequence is CASSLRGGAGNEQFF. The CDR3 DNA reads TGTGCCAGCAGCTTACGCGGGGGGGCAGGCAATGAGCAGTTCTTC.

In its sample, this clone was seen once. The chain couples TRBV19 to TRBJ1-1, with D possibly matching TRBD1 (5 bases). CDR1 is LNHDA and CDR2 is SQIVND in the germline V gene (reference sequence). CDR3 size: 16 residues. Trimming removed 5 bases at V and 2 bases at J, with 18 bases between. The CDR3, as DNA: TGTGCCAGTAGTGGGGGACGCGGGGCATATAACACTGAAGCTTTCTTT. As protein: CASSGGRGAYNTEAFF.

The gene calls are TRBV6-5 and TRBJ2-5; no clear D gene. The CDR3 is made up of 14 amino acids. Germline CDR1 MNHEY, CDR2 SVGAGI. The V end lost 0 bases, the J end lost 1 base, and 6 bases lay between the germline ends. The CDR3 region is CASSYSQIQETQYF. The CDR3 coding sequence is TGTGCCAGCAGTTACTCCCAGATCCAAGAGACCCAGTACTTC.

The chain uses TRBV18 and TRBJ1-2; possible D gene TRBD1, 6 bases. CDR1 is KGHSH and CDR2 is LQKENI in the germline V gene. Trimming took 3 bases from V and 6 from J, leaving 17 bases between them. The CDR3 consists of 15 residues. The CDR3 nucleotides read TGTGCCAGCTCACCCTCCGATACAGGGATCCATGGCTACACCTTC. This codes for CASSPSDTGIHGYTF.

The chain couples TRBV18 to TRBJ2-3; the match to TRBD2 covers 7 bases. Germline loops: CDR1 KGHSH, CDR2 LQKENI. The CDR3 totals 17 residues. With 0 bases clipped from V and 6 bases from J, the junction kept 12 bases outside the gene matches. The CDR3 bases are TGTGCCAGCTCACCACCGTTCGGGCAGCGGGGTCGGGATACGCAGTATTTT. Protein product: CASSPPFGQRGRDTQYF.